The T cell receptor (beta chain) under discussion was sequenced for a study of control samples from healthy donors and cancer patients. V dropped 5 bases and J dropped 0 bases, with 13 bases sitting between them. This CDR3 is built from 15 residues. Germline V gene sequence: CDR1 SEHNR, CDR2 FQNEAQ (reference sequence). This clone appeared once. This table comes from immunoSEQ multiplex PCR, and its TCRdb copy is limited to in-frame clones, with some not included. The table has about 160,000 clones, around 90% seen once. The chain recombines TRBV7-9 with TRBJ1-1; D uncertain. The clonotype originates from a man aged 30-40 years in good health. The sequencing input was blood. CDR3 DNA: TGTGCCAGCAGCCCGGGATTCTTAATGAACACTGAAGCTTTCTTT. Its protein product is CASSPGFLMNTEAFF.